Detailed here is one T cell receptor (beta chain). The sample originates from a study of blood T cells in healthy people across ages. The CDR3 contains 16 residues. V shed 2 bases and J 2 bases; nucleotides not matched to a gene: 5. Looked up from germline, CDR1 is SGHKS and CDR2 is YYEKEE (reference sequence). For the second PCR, which ran for roughly 6 to 12 cycles, a sample-barcoded 5' primer and a J-beta primer mix were used. Every cDNA molecule carried a tag from a template-switch adaptor bearing 12 random nucleotides. TCRdb processed the 5' RACE reads anew with MiXCR; each CDR3 protein has one entry. The sample shows 800,000 to 1,300,000 distinct CDR3 sequences, roughly a quarter of them seen only once. These sequences were also reported in another study, on T cells of mothers and their children. That study adds: Samples were obtained from a few healthy Caucasian mothers and their six children. Each child contributed approximately 2.9 million TCR beta CDR3 reads, while each mother contributed over 9.5 million.

What was sequenced was blood. The chain couples TRBV5-5 to TRBJ2-2; the match to TRBD1 covers 8 bases. The sequence came from a girl between 2 and 10 years old in good health. CDR3: CASSFNRGSNTGELFF. CDR3 nucleotide sequence: TGTGCCAGCAGCTTTAACAGGGGGAGCAACACCGGGGAGCTGTTTTTT.